The T cell receptor (beta chain) under discussion was sequenced for a study of T cell repertoires in cytomegalovirus infection. Findings and limits, study-wide: Dominating the ex vivo response were TCR beta clonotypes that were CMV-specific and HLA-C-restricted.

CDR3 length equals 15 residues. Trimming removed 1 base from V and 2 bases from J, with 9 bases in between. The germline V gene has CDR1 SGHTA and CDR2 FQGNSA. In TCRdb, the reads were re-called with MiXCR into one record per CDR3 protein. Among more than 95,000 distinct CDR3 sequences listed, 32% were seen once. This clonotype has just a few counts. Its specificity is unknown. Sample: CD8+ T cells from cultured PBMCs, taken from culture after CMV antigen stimulation. The rearrangement links TRBV7-2 to TRBJ1-5; no reliable D call. This receptor was obtained from a human donor in good health (CMV status not recorded). Some clones in this sample may be carry-over from other donors' samples. The CDR3 region has the DNA TGTGCCAGCAGCTTAGAGTGGTCGGGCAATCAGCCCCAGCATTTT. Protein: CASSLEWSGNQPQHF. The variable domain in full, completed from reference TRBV7-2 and TRBJ1-5, reads GAGVSQSPSNKVTEKGKDVELRCDPISGHTALYWYRQSLGQGLEFLIYFQGNSAPDKSGLPSDRFSAERTGGSVSTLTIQRTQQEDSAVYLCASSLEWSGNQPQHFGDGTRLSIL.